The clone carrying this T cell receptor (beta chain) has more than one count but fewer than ten. Its cognate antigen is unknown. This sample was taken from a study of cytomegalovirus exposure and HLA in healthy donors. Study summary: Earlier results showed roughly 120 million unique TCR beta sequences derived from roughly 190 million T cells. As released early, the data held about 85 million unique TCRs from HLA-typed donors.

PCR primers comprised 60 Vbeta and 13 Jbeta primers. TCRdb's copy holds only in-frame clones and misses some; the assay was immunoSEQ multiplex PCR. This sample has a few hundred thousand clones, with roughly 80% found just once. Study-wide points: Productive status was seen about 90% or about 30% of the time for most TCR beta V segments in an earlier analysis.

Germline V CDR1 and CDR2: SEHNR, FQNEAQ (reference sequence). The CDR3 sequence is 15 residues long. Trimming removed 6 bases from V and 1 base from J, with 15 bases in between. Sequencing was carried out using PBMCs. This clonotype was obtained from a man aged 40-50 years in good health and CMV-seronegative. V and J are TRBV7-9 and TRBJ1-2; D may be TRBD1 (6 bases). CDR3 sequence: CASRNGQINNYGYTF. The CDR3, as DNA: TGTGCCAGCAGGAATGGACAGATTAATAACTATGGCTACACCTTC.